This TCR beta chain was captured by sequencing in a study of T cells after yellow fever vaccination. Regarding the study as a whole: CD4 and CD8 compartments shared a small share of clonotypes, likely from convergent recombination. Repertoires obtained by FACS sorting could include abundant clonotypes that entered as contaminants from the bulk population. At around 95% for CD4 and approximately 89% for CD8, most primary-vaccination clones showed up again after the booster.

Each CDR3 protein is one row after TCRdb ran MiXCR on the 5' RACE reads. The table lists under 500,000 distinct CDR3 sequences, 15% to 20% of them singletons, with about 18% in the top ten. This CDR3 comprises 15 residues. The germline gives CDR1 SGHTA, CDR2 FQGNSA. Trimming pared 5 bases from V and 4 bases from J, leaving 14 bases between. Remarks on this clonotype: Its target is not known.

The specimen was PBMCs, collected before the yellow fever booster vaccination. The chain carries TRBV7-2 and TRBJ2-2; no definite D call. This TCR came from a man between 18 and 29 years old who received the YFV17D yellow fever vaccine. Written as DNA, the CDR3 is TGTGCCAGCAGCCCACTACGAATGGGCACCGGGGAGCTGTTTTTT. Protein product: CASSPLRMGTGELFF.